This T cell receptor (beta chain) comes out of a study of Graves' ophthalmopathy and Graves' hyperthyroidism. For repertoire sequencing, the TCR beta CDR3 regions were amplified from RNA transcripts. HTBI primers were employed in first-round RT-PCR, then a second-round multiplex PCR followed. MiXCR was run by TCRdb on the multiplex PCR reads, yielding one entry per CDR3 protein. This sample carries about 1.2 million distinct CDR3 sequences, about 38% of them seen once, and the ten largest clones take 11%. Findings and limits, study-wide: Blood also carried most expanded thyroid clonotypes exceeding 0.001 frequency. Discriminating ophthalmopathy from stable hyperthyroidism, a 13-signature model attained a sensitivity of about 88% and a specificity of approximately 77%.

New diagnoses, under 2 months' duration, and ages 18 to 65 characterized the hyperthyroidism patients. Diagnosis used clinical symptoms, serum thyroxine, TRAb, thyroid ultrasound and orbital computed tomography. In its sample, this clonotype was seen many times. Its antigen is as yet unknown. With 5 bases clipped from V and 3 bases from J, the junction kept 4 bases outside the gene matches. The CDR3 runs to 14 residues. The rearrangement links TRBV12-3 or TRBV12-4 to TRBJ2-7; 10 positions match TRBD2. The source of this sequence is an adult man with Graves' hyperthyroidism. Source material: peripheral blood or thyroid tissue (not recorded which). CDR3 region: CASSGSGGLYEQYF. CDR3 DNA sequence: TGTGCCAGCAGTGGTAGCGGGGGGCTCTACGAGCAGTACTTC.